The subject of this entry is one TCR beta chain. From germline, CDR1 is ENHRY and CDR2 SYGVKD. The length of the CDR3 is 14 residues. V dropped 3 bases and J dropped 1 base, with 8 bases sitting between them. This sample was included in a study of T cells in tumors after PD-1 blockade. About the study: Patients had no prior checkpoint blockade, systemic immunosuppressants, or anti-cancer therapy within 4 weeks. Treatment was either pembrolizumab 200 mg every 3 weeks or cemiplimab 350 mg every 2 weeks.

The method was immunoSEQ multiplex PCR; TCRdb's version includes in-frame clones alone and lacks a portion of them. Of some 66,000 clones listed, 74% are singletons. Tumor or blood genomic DNA was sequenced, with inputs of about 616 ng to 6,500 ng. The V call is TRBV10-3, the J call TRBJ2-3, with no clear D. This material consisted of PBMCs, taken after anti-PD-1 treatment. The sequence was obtained from a human donor with basal cell carcinoma. This chain's CDR3 is CAISDSLGTDTQYF. In DNA, the CDR3 is TGTGCCATCAGTGACAGCCTGGGCACAGATACGCAGTATTTT.